This T cell receptor beta chain stems from a study of blood T cell repertoires in COVID-19. TCRdb's table, derived via immunoSEQ multiplex PCR, lists solely in-frame clones and lacks some. The table lists 85,000 to 130,000 clones, approximately 88% of them singletons. V lost 4 bases to trimming and J lost 7 bases, with 15 bases between them. Germline assignment: CDR1 SGHRS and CDR2 YFSETQ. The CDR3 loop spans 15 amino acids. The sample was peripheral blood. V and J are TRBV5-1 and TRBJ1-6, with a weak D call TRBD1 (5 bases). This sequence was found in a man aged 55-75 years with acute or convalescent COVID-19. The CDR3 sequence: CASSPPGVRNSPLHF. The CDR3 region has the DNA TGCGCCAGCAGCCCCCCGGGGGTTCGCAATTCACCCCTCCACTTT.